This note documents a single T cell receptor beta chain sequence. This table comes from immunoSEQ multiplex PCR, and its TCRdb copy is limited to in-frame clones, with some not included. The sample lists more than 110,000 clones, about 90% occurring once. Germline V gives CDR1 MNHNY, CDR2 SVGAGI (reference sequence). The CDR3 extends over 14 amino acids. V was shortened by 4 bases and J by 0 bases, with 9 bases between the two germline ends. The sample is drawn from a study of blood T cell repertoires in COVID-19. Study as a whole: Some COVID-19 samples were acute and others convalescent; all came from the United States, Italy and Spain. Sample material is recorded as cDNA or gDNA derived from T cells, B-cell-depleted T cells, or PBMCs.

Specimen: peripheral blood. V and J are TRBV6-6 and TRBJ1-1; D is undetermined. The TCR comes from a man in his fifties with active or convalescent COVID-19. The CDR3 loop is CASSLGPLNTEAFF. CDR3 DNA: TGTGCCAGCAGTTTGGGCCCTTTGAACACTGAAGCTTTCTTT.